Listed below are T cell receptor beta chains from one sample, sequenced in a study of cytomegalovirus exposure and HLA in healthy donors. Only in-frame clones appear in the TCRdb table, and some are missing; sequencing was by immunoSEQ multiplex PCR. Of roughly 240,000 clones listed, just under 80% are singletons. Sequencing input: PBMCs. These receptors all come from a boy younger than 18 in good health and CMV-seronegative. CDR3s include the opening cysteine and the closing phenylalanine or tryptophan. A D gene is named only where the DNA matches it firmly. Clone sizes are given selectively: once, few, many, or a class where the clone is expanded.

v_call: TRBV6-1
clone_size: NA
j_call: TRBJ2-5
d_call: NA
cdr3_aa: CASSETRETQYF
cdr3_nt: TGTGCCAGCAGTGAAACTCGAGAGACCCAGTACTTC

v_call: TRBV30
clone_size: NA
j_call: TRBJ1-2
d_call: NA
cdr3_aa: CAWSAPRGRGSYGYTF
cdr3_nt: TGTGCCTGGAGTGCCCCCCGGGGCAGGGGATCATATGGCTACACCTTC

v_call: TRBV4-2
clone_size: NA
j_call: TRBJ1-2
d_call: TRBD1
cdr3_aa: CASSPAGQGNGYTF
cdr3_nt: TGTGCCAGCAGCCCCGCGGGACAGGGGAATGGCTACACCTTC

v_call: TRBV30
clone_size: NA
j_call: TRBJ1-1
d_call: TRBD1
cdr3_aa: CAWRAKQGTSLEYGLAEAFF
cdr3_nt: TGTGCCTGGAGAGCCAAACAGGGGACCTCTCTTGAGTACGGGCTAGCTGAAGCTTTCTTT

v_call: TRBV5-4
clone_size: NA
j_call: TRBJ1-2
d_call: NA
cdr3_aa: CASSLGAGMDYGYTF
cdr3_nt: TGTGCCAGCAGCTTGGGGGCGGGAATGGACTATGGCTACACCTTC

v_call: TRBV5-1
clone_size: NA
j_call: TRBJ2-5
d_call: TRBD1
cdr3_aa: CASSADRSQETQYF
cdr3_nt: TGCGCCAGCAGCGCGGACAGGAGCCAAGAGACCCAGTACTTC

v_call: TRBV19
clone_size: once
j_call: TRBJ2-7
d_call: NA
cdr3_aa: CASTPDREGFYEQYF
cdr3_nt: TGTGCCAGTACTCCGGACAGGGAGGGCTTCTACGAGCAGTACTTC

v_call: TRBV7-2
clone_size: NA
j_call: TRBJ2-7
d_call: TRBD2
cdr3_aa: CASSPRFAGGPSILEQYF
cdr3_nt: TGTGCCAGCAGCCCCCGTTTCGCGGGAGGGCCGAGCATCCTTGAGCAGTACTTC

v_call: TRBV2
clone_size: few
j_call: TRBJ1-2
d_call: TRBD1
cdr3_aa: CASSEALQGDYGYTF
cdr3_nt: TGTGCCAGCAGTGAAGCGCTACAGGGGGACTATGGCTACACCTTC

v_call: TRBV2
clone_size: NA
j_call: TRBJ2-5
d_call: TRBD1
cdr3_aa: CASSEALGQGGETQYF
cdr3_nt: TGTGCCAGCAGTGAAGCCCTCGGACAGGGAGGAGAGACCCAGTACTTC

v_call: TRBV19
clone_size: NA
j_call: TRBJ1-2
d_call: TRBD1
cdr3_aa: CASSRRTGESYGYTF
cdr3_nt: TGTGCCAGTAGTAGACGGACAGGTGAATCCTATGGCTACACCTTC

v_call: TRBV19
clone_size: NA
j_call: TRBJ1-6
d_call: NA
cdr3_aa: CASSIRDYNSPLHF
cdr3_nt: TGTGCCAGTAGTATCCGAGATTATAATTCACCCCTCCACTTT

v_call: TRBV6-1
clone_size: NA
j_call: TRBJ2-1
d_call: NA
cdr3_aa: CANLRDLYNEQFF
cdr3_nt: TGTGCCAACCTTCGGGACTTATACAATGAGCAGTTCTTC

v_call: TRBV11-3
clone_size: NA
j_call: TRBJ2-7
d_call: TRBD2
cdr3_aa: CASSTGGDTATYEQYF
cdr3_nt: TGTGCCAGCAGCACGGGGGGGGACACAGCGACCTACGAGCAGTACTTC

v_call: TRBV10-1
clone_size: once
j_call: TRBJ2-4
d_call: TRBD1
cdr3_aa: CASSESFGTAENIQYF
cdr3_nt: TGCGCCAGCAGTGAGTCGTTTGGGACAGCAGAAAACATTCAGTACTTC

v_call: TRBV7-6
clone_size: NA
j_call: TRBJ2-6
d_call: NA
cdr3_aa: CASSYSGANVLTF
cdr3_nt: TGTGCCAGCAGTTACTCTGGGGCCAACGTCCTGACTTTC

v_call: TRBV2
clone_size: NA
j_call: TRBJ1-4
d_call: TRBD1
cdr3_aa: CASIIEGAGEKLFF
cdr3_nt: TGTGCCAGCATTATAGAGGGGGCGGGGGAAAAACTGTTTTTT

v_call: TRBV27
clone_size: once
j_call: TRBJ2-7
d_call: NA
cdr3_aa: CASSRAGTRLSYEQYF
cdr3_nt: TGTGCCAGCAGCCGTGCTGGGACAAGACTCTCCTACGAGCAGTACTTC

v_call: TRBV5-4
clone_size: NA
j_call: TRBJ1-1
d_call: TRBD1
cdr3_aa: CASSYWDRVSTEAFF
cdr3_nt: TGTGCCAGCAGTTACTGGGACAGGGTGAGCACTGAAGCTTTCTTT

v_call: TRBV25-1
clone_size: few
j_call: TRBJ1-3
d_call: TRBD1
cdr3_aa: CASSEYFGTGNGNTIYF
cdr3_nt: TGTGCCAGCAGTGAATATTTCGGGACAGGGAACGGAAACACCATATATTTT

v_call: TRBV30
clone_size: NA
j_call: TRBJ1-4
d_call: NA
cdr3_aa: CAWSAGLANEKLFF
cdr3_nt: TGTGCCTGGAGTGCAGGTTTAGCTAATGAAAAACTGTTTTTT

v_call: TRBV6-5
clone_size: NA
j_call: TRBJ2-7
d_call: NA
cdr3_aa: CASSYGTGHEQYF
cdr3_nt: TGTGCCAGCAGTTACGGAACAGGGCACGAGCAGTACTTC

v_call: TRBV4-2
clone_size: few
j_call: TRBJ2-3
d_call: NA
cdr3_aa: CASSQDSSGDTDTQYF
cdr3_nt: TGTGCCAGCAGCCAAGATTCGAGCGGTGACACAGATACGCAGTATTTT

v_call: TRBV11-3
clone_size: NA
j_call: TRBJ2-5
d_call: NA
cdr3_aa: CASSLGGAAQETQYF
cdr3_nt: TGTGCCAGCAGCTTGGGTGGGGCAGCCCAAGAGACCCAGTACTTC

v_call: TRBV10-2
clone_size: NA
j_call: TRBJ1-4
d_call: TRBD1
cdr3_aa: CASSDLWGRGDEKLFF
cdr3_nt: TGCGCCAGCAGTGACCTTTGGGGCAGGGGGGATGAAAAACTGTTTTTT

v_call: TRBV6-5
clone_size: NA
j_call: TRBJ1-2
d_call: NA
cdr3_aa: CASSYSIVSGGYTF
cdr3_nt: TGTGCCAGCAGTTACTCGATTGTGTCAGGCGGCTACACCTTC

v_call: TRBV27
clone_size: NA
j_call: TRBJ1-4
d_call: NA
cdr3_aa: CASSSQGGRNEKLFF
cdr3_nt: TGTGCCAGCAGTTCCCAAGGGGGTAGGAATGAAAAACTGTTTTTT

v_call: TRBV7-2
clone_size: NA
j_call: TRBJ1-3
d_call: NA
cdr3_aa: CASSLKGLGLSSGNTIYF
cdr3_nt: TGTGCCAGCAGCTTAAAAGGGTTGGGGCTTAGCTCTGGAAACACCATATATTTT

v_call: TRBV5-1
clone_size: NA
j_call: TRBJ1-1
d_call: NA
cdr3_aa: CATTLDRPGTEAFF
cdr3_nt: TGCGCCACCACCCTAGACCGGCCGGGCACTGAAGCTTTCTTT

v_call: TRBV6-5
clone_size: NA
j_call: TRBJ1-1
d_call: TRBD1
cdr3_aa: CASSSPTGGAGEAFF
cdr3_nt: TGTGCCAGCAGTTCGCCTACAGGGGGCGCGGGTGAAGCTTTCTTT

v_call: TRBV19
clone_size: NA
j_call: TRBJ1-5
d_call: NA
cdr3_aa: CASSGGNQPQHF
cdr3_nt: TGTGCCAGTAGCGGTGGCAATCAGCCCCAGCATTTT

v_call: TRBV7-6
clone_size: NA
j_call: TRBJ1-4
d_call: NA
cdr3_aa: CASGRTNEKLFF
cdr3_nt: TGTGCCAGCGGGAGAACTAATGAAAAACTGTTTTTT

v_call: TRBV2
clone_size: NA
j_call: TRBJ2-7
d_call: TRBD1
cdr3_aa: CASTGTETYEQYF
cdr3_nt: TGTGCCAGCACCGGGACAGAAACCTACGAGCAGTACTTC

v_call: TRBV30
clone_size: NA
j_call: TRBJ1-2
d_call: NA
cdr3_aa: CAWSTEVVYGYTF
cdr3_nt: TGTGCCTGGAGTACGGAGGTCGTCTATGGCTACACCTTC

v_call: TRBV21-1
clone_size: NA
j_call: TRBJ2-7
d_call: NA
cdr3_aa: CASSKVVFGDSFFYEQYF
cdr3_nt: TGTGCCAGCAGCAAAGTCGTCTTCGGGGACTCCTTTTTCTACGAGCAGTACTTC

v_call: TRBV19
clone_size: NA
j_call: TRBJ1-2
d_call: TRBD1
cdr3_aa: CASRDRTNYGYTF
cdr3_nt: TGTGCCAGTAGGGACAGGACAAACTATGGCTACACCTTC

v_call: TRBV30
clone_size: NA
j_call: TRBJ2-4
d_call: NA
cdr3_aa: CAWSQGIAKNIQYF
cdr3_nt: TGTGCCTGGAGTCAGGGAATAGCCAAAAACATTCAGTACTTC

v_call: TRBV11-2
clone_size: NA
j_call: TRBJ2-7
d_call: TRBD2
cdr3_aa: CASSFSAGTSGYEQYF
cdr3_nt: TGTGCCAGCAGCTTCAGTGCGGGGACTAGCGGTTACGAGCAGTACTTC

v_call: TRBV30
clone_size: NA
j_call: TRBJ2-2
d_call: NA
cdr3_aa: CAWSEEVGEELFF
cdr3_nt: TGTGCCTGGAGCGAGGAGGTAGGAGAGGAGCTGTTTTTT

v_call: TRBV19
clone_size: NA
j_call: TRBJ1-2
d_call: NA
cdr3_aa: CASSMVRGFYGYTF
cdr3_nt: TGTGCCAGTAGTATGGTCCGGGGATTCTATGGCTACACCTTC

v_call: TRBV23-1
clone_size: NA
j_call: TRBJ2-7
d_call: NA
cdr3_aa: CASSQSIFAVTLFLEQYF
cdr3_nt: TGCGCCAGCAGTCAATCGATCTTCGCAGTTACGTTGTTTCTCGAGCAGTACTTC

v_call: TRBV6-5
clone_size: NA
j_call: TRBJ1-2
d_call: NA
cdr3_aa: CASSYAGLEGYTF
cdr3_nt: TGTGCCAGCAGTTACGCGGGACTTGAGGGCTACACCTTC

v_call: TRBV6-5
clone_size: NA
j_call: TRBJ2-1
d_call: NA
cdr3_aa: CASKPTGAYNEQFF
cdr3_nt: TGTGCCAGCAAGCCGACTGGTGCCTACAATGAGCAGTTCTTC

v_call: TRBV6-7
clone_size: few
j_call: TRBJ2-7
d_call: NA
cdr3_aa: CASSYTSRADDEQYF
cdr3_nt: TGTGCCAGCAGTTACACTAGCCGAGCCGACGACGAGCAGTACTTC

v_call: TRBV6-1
clone_size: NA
j_call: TRBJ2-1
d_call: TRBD1
cdr3_aa: CASRGTGNPYNEQFF
cdr3_nt: TGTGCCAGCAGAGGGACAGGGAATCCCTACAATGAGCAGTTCTTC

v_call: TRBV10-3
clone_size: NA
j_call: TRBJ1-2
d_call: TRBD1
cdr3_aa: CAISANRGLEDYGYTF
cdr3_nt: TGTGCCATCAGTGCCAACAGGGGGTTGGAGGACTATGGCTACACCTTC

v_call: TRBV27
clone_size: NA
j_call: TRBJ2-3
d_call: TRBD1
cdr3_aa: CASSATGGRLTDTQYF
cdr3_nt: TGTGCCAGCAGTGCCACAGGGGGCAGGTTGACAGATACGCAGTATTTT

v_call: TRBV30
clone_size: NA
j_call: TRBJ1-1
d_call: NA
cdr3_aa: CAWSVRGDTEAFF
cdr3_nt: TGTGCCTGGAGTGTAAGGGGTGACACTGAAGCTTTCTTT

v_call: TRBV7-6
clone_size: NA
j_call: TRBJ1-2
d_call: TRBD1
cdr3_aa: CASSPTWGTGNYGYTF
cdr3_nt: TGTGCCAGCAGCCCTACCTGGGGGACAGGGAACTATGGCTACACCTTC